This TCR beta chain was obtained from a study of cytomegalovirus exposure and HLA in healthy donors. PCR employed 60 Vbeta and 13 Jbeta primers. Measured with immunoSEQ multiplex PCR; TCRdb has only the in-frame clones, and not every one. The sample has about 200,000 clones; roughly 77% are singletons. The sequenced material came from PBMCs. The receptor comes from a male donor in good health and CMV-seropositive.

The CDR3 nucleotides read TGTGCCAGCAGCTTCCAGGGGAGGAACACTGAAGCTTTCTTT. Translating it yields CASSFQGRNTEAFF. The chain couples TRBV11-2 to TRBJ1-1; TRBD1 is a possible D gene (6 bases). The CDR3 contains 14 residues. V lost 3 bases and J lost 1, with 9 bases in between. CDR1 SGHAT and CDR2 FQNNGV come from the germline V gene. Filled out from reference TRBV11-2 and TRBJ1-1, the complete variable domain reads EAGVAQSPRYKIIEKRQSVAFWCNPISGHATLYWYQQILGQGPKLLIQFQNNGVVDDSQLPKDRFSAERLKGVDSTLKIQPAKLEDSAVYLCASSFQGRNTEAFFGQGTRLTVV.